Listed below are T cell receptor beta chains from one sample, sequenced in a study of STAT3 mutations in large granular lymphocyte leukemia. TCRdb's copy holds only in-frame clones and misses some; the assay was immunoSEQ multiplex PCR. The table lists fewer than 6,000 clones, approximately 49% of them singletons, with approximately 56% in the top ten. The sequencing sample was made of peripheral blood mononuclear cells. These receptors originate from a woman in her 70s with T-cell large granular lymphocyte leukemia. Some clones in this sample may be carry-over from other donors' samples. The CDR3 runs from the conserved cysteine through the conserved F or W. D genes are given only for firm matches. Size is omitted from some rows. Given values are once, few, many or a class for expanded clones.

>TRBD1|TRBV5-1|TRBJ1-1|-
TGCGCCAGCAGCCCTCGGGACAGCAAGAACACTGAAGCTTTCTTT
CASSPRDSKNTEAFF
>-|TRBV29-1|TRBJ1-1|-
TGCAGCGTTGGGGGGGAAGGTGAAGCTTTCTTT
CSVGGEGEAFF
>-|TRBV7-9|TRBJ1-1|large
TGTGCCAGCAGCCTAAGTACTGAAGCTTTCTTT
CASSLSTEAFF
>TRBD2|TRBV6-1|TRBJ2-7|few
TGTGCCAGCAGTGCCGAGCGGGACCTCCCCTACGAGCAGTACTTC
CASSAERDLPYEQYF
>-|TRBV30|TRBJ1-2|few
TGTGCCTGGACGACCCGGGATGGCTACACCTTC
CAWTTRDGYTF
>-|TRBV18|TRBJ2-7|-
TGTGCCAGCTCACAAAACGCGGGGACAGACGAGCAGTACTTC
CASSQNAGTDEQYF
>TRBD2|TRBV5-1|TRBJ2-7|few
TGCGCCAGCAGCTCCGGGACTAGCCAAACTTACGAGCAGTACTTC
CASSSGTSQTYEQYF
>-|TRBV6-5|TRBJ2-5|-
TGTGCCAGCAGTTTTTTCAGGGGAGTGGAGACCCAGTACTTC
CASSFFRGVETQYF
>-|TRBV6-6|TRBJ1-5|-
TGTGCCAGCAGTTACTCCGGGGGGGATGATCAGCCCCAGCATTTT
CASSYSGGDDQPQHF
>-|TRBV5-4|TRBJ1-2|-
TGTGCCAGCAGCCAACAGGCCCGCAACTATGGCTACACCTTC
CASSQQARNYGYTF
>TRBD2|TRBV30|TRBJ2-7|few
TGTGCCTGGACCTACGCGGCTAGCGGAGACTACGAGCAGTACTTC
CAWTYAASGDYEQYF
>TRBD1|TRBV30|TRBJ2-7|few
TGTGCCTGGAGTATGGGACAGAGTTACGAGCAGTACTTC
CAWSMGQSYEQYF
>-|TRBV5-1|TRBJ1-5|few
TGCGCCAGCAGCTTCTCGGGTGGGAGCAATCAGCCCCAGCATTTT
CASSFSGGSNQPQHF
>TRBD1|TRBV27|TRBJ1-5|-
TGTGCCAGCAGTTTCGCTGACAGGGCGGGTCAGCCCCAGCATTTT
CASSFADRAGQPQHF
>TRBD2|TRBV4-1|TRBJ2-1|few
TGCGCCAGCAGACCTACTAGCGGGAGTTTAAATGAGCAGTTCTTC
CASRPTSGSLNEQFF
>-|TRBV6-5|TRBJ1-1|few
TGTGCCACCACAAACGGGCACAACACTGAAGCTTTCTTT
CATTNGHNTEAFF